This T cell receptor (beta chain) was obtained from a study of blood T cells in healthy people across ages. Regarding the study as a whole: More naive CD4+ cells and higher diversity marked long-lived donors relative to aged donors.

A second PCR of 7 to 11 cycles used a sample-barcoded 5' primer and a J-beta primer mix. Each CDR3 protein is one row after TCRdb ran MiXCR on the 5' RACE reads. The sample lists 1.4 million to 1.5 million distinct CDR3 sequences, approximately 38% occurring once. For this clonotype: The target antigen is unknown.

The CDR3 contains 13 residues. Trimming left V 6 bases short and J 6 bases short, with 12 bases between. The receptor's source is a woman between 18 and 29 years old in good health. The chain carries TRBV12-3 or TRBV12-4 and TRBJ2-1; D ambiguous. The sample was blood. CDR3 DNA: TGTGCCAGCAGCTACGAACCTCGCAATGAGCAGTTCTTC. Its protein is CASSYEPRNEQFF.